This T cell receptor (beta chain) appears in the sequencing data of a study of CD8+ T cells in alopecia areata. General study points: Higher clonality than in normal scalp was seen in lesional scalp, especially alopecia totalis/universalis. When scalp samples are sequenced, resident alphabeta T cells of normal skin are also captured. Researchers reported that TCR sharing among patients proved less clear than in mice, possibly HLA-linked.

Comment on this clone: Its antigen is not identified.

Extracted RNA was reverse transcribed into cDNA, the sequencing template. Produced via immunoSEQ multiplex PCR; TCRdb's table is partial and in-frame only. The table has over 15,000 clones, about 60% seen once; the top ten hold 8.2%. This CDR3 is 13 amino acids long. Germline CDR1 reads SGHDN; CDR2 reads FVKESK. V shed 4 bases and J shed 7 bases, with 13 bases lying between them. Described treatment: oral pan-JAK inhibitor, 5-10 mg twice daily. Researchers gathered lesional scalp punch biopsies and peripheral blood from patients with alopecia areata. Source: skin, taken at week 4, from a patient treated with tofacitinib. The V and J genes are TRBV14 and TRBJ2-5; D may match TRBD1 or TRBD2 (5 bases each). The origin of this receptor is a human donor with alopecia areata. The CDR3 is CASSRGLGGTQYF. CDR3 coding DNA: TGTGCCAGCAGCCGGGGCCTCGGAGGGACCCAGTACTTC.